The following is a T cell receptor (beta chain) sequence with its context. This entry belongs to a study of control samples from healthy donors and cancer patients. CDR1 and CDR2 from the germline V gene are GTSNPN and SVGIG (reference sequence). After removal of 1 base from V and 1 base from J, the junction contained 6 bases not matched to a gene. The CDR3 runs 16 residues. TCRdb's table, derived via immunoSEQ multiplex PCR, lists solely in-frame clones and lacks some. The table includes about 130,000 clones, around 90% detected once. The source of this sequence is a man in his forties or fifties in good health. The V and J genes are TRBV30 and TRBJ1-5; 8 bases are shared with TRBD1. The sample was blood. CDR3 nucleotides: TGTGCCTGGAGTGGCGGACAGGGCGGGAGCAATCAGCCCCAGCATTTT. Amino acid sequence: CAWSGGQGGSNQPQHF.